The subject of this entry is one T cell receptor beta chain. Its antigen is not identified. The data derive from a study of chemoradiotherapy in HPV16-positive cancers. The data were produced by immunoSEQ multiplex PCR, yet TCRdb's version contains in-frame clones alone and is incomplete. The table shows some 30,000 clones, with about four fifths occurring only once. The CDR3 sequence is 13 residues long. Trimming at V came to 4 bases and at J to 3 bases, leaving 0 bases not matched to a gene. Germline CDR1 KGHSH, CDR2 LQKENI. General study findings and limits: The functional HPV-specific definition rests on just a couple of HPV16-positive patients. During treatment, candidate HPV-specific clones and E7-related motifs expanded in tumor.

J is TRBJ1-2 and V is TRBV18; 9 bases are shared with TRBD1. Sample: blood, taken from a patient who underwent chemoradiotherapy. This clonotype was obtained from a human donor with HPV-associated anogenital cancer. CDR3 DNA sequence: TGTGCCAGCTCACGGGACAGGGACTATGGCTACACCTTC. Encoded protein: CASSRDRDYGYTF.